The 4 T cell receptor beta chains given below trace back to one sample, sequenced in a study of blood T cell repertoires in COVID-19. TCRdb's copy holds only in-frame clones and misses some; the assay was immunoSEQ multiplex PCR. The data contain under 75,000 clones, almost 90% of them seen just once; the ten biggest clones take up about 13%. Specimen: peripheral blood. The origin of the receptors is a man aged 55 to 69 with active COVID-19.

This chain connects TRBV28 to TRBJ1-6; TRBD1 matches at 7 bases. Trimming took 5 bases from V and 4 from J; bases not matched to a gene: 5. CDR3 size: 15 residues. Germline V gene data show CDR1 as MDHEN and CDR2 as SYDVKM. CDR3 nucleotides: TGTGCCAGCAGTAAGGGACAGAAATATAATTCACCCCTCCACTTT. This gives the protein CASSKGQKYNSPLHF.

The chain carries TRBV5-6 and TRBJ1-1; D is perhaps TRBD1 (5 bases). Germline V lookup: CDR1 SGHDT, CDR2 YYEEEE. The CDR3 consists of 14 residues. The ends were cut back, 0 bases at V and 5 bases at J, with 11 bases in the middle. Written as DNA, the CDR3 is TGTGCCAGCAGCTTGGCGGGCCAGGGTACTGAAGCTTTCTTT. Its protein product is CASSLAGQGTEAFF. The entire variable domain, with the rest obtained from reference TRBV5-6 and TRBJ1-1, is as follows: DAGVTQSPTHLIKTRGQQVTLRCSPKSGHDTVSWYQQALGQGPQFIFQYYEEEERQRGNFPDRFSGHQFPNYSSELNVNALLLGDSALYLCASSLAGQGTEAFFGQGTRLTVV.

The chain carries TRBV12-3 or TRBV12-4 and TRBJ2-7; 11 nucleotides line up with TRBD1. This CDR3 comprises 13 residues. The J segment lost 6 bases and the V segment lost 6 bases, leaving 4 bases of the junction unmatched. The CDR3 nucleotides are TGTGCCAGCAGGCCGGGACAGGGGGTCGAGCAGTACTTC. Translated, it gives CASRPGQGVEQYF.

As DNA, the CDR3 is TGCGCCAGCAGCCAGACCGACAGGGGACTAGCGGGAGCATTAGGTGAGCAGTTCTTC. Translating gives CASSQTDRGLAGALGEQFF. V is TRBV4-1 and J is TRBJ2-1; 14 nucleotides agree with TRBD2. The CDR3 totals 19 residues. From germline, CDR1 is MGHRA and CDR2 YSYEKL. J gave up 9 bases and V 3 bases, and 16 bases lay outside the gene matches.